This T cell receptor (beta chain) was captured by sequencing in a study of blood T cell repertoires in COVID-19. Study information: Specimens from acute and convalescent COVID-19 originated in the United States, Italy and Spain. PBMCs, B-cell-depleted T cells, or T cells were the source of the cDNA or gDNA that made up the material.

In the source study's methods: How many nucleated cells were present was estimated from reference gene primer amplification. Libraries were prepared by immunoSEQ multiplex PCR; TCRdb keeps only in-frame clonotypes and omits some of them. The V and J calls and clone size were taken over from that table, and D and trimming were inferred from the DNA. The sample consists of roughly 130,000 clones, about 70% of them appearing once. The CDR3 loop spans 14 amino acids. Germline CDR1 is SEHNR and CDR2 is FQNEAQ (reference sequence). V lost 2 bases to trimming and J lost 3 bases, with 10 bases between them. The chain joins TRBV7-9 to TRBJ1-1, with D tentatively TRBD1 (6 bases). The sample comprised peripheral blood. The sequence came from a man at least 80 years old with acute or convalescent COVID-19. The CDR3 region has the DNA TGTGCCAGCAGCTTACAGGGGTGGGACACTGAAGCTTTCTTT. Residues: CASSLQGWDTEAFF.